This T cell receptor beta chain derives from a study of regulatory T cells in long-lasting Graves disease. iRepertoire HTBI primers and Arm-PCR of CDR3 regions built TCR beta libraries. From the multiplex PCR reads, TCRdb called clonotypes with MiXCR, one entry per CDR3 protein. The sample holds 400,000 to 500,000 distinct CDR3 sequences; roughly 21% are singletons and the top ten take less than 9%. This clonotype came up many times. This CDR3 comprises 13 residues. The V and J ends lost 6 bases and 5 bases, in that order; junction bases with no gene match: 4. Per germline, CDR1 ENHRY and CDR2 SYGVKD. Time point noted: persistent/refractory GD, antithyroid drugs over 5 years with positive TRAb. The authors made the TCR library using RNA they extracted from PBMCs.

This TCR came from a female donor with Graves disease. The source was peripheral blood mononuclear cells (PBMCs), collected when the disease was refractory, from a patient treated with antithyroid drugs. This chain links TRBV10-3 with TRBJ2-7, with 10 positions matching TRBD1. Here the CDR3 reads CAISDGQGDEQYF. CDR3 in DNA: TGTGCCATCAGCGATGGACAGGGGGACGAGCAGTACTTC.